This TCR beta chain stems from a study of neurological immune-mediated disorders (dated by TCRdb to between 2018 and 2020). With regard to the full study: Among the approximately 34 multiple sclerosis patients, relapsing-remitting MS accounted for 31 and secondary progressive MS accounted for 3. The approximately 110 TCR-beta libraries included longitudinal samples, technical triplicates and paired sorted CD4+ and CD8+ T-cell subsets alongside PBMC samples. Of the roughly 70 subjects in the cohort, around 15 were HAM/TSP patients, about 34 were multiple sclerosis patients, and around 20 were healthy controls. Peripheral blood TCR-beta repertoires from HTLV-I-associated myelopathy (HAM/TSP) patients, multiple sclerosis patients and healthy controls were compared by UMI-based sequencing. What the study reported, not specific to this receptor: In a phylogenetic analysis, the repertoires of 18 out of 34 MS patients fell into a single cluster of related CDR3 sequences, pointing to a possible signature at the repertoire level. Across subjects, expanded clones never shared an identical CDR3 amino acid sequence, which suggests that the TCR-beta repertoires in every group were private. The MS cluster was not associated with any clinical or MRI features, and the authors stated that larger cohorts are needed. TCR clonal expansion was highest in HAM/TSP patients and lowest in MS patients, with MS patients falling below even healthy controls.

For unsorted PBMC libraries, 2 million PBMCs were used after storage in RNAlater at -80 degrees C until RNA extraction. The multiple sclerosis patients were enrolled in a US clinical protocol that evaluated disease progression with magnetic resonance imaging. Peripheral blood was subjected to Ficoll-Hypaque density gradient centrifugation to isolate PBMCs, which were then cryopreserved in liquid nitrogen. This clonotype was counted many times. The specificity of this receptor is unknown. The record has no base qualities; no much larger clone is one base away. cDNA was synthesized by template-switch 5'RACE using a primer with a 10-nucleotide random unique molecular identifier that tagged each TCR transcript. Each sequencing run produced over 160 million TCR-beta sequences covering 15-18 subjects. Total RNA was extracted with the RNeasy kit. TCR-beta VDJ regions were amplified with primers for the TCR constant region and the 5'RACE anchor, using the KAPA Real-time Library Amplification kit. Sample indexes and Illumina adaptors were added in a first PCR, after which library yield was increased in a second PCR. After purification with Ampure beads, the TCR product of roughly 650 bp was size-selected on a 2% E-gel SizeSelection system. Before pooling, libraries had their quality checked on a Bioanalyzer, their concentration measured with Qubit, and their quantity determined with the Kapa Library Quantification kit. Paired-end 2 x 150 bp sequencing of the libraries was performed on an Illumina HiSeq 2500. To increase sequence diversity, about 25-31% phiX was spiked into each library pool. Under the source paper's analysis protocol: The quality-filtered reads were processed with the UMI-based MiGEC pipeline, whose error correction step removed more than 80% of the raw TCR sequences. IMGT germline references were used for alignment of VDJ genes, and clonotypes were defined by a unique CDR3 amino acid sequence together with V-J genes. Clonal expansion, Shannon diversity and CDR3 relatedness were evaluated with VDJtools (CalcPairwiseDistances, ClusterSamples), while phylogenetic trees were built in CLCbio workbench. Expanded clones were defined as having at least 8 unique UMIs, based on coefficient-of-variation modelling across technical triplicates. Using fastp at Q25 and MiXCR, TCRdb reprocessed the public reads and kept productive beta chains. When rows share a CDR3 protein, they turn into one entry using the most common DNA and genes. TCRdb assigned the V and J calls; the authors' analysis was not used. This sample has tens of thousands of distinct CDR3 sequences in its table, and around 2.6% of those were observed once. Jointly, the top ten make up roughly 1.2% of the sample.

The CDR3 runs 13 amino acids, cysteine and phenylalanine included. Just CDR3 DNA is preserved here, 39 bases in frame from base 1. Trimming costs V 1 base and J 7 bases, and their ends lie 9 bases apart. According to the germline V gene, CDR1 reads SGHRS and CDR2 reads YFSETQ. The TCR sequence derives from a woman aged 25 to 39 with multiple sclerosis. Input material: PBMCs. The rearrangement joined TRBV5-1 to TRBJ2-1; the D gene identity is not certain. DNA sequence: TGCGCCAGCAGCTTGCAGGTACAGAATGAGCAGTTCTTC. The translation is CASSLQVQNEQFF. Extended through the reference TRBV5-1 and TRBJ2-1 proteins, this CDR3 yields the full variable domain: KAGVTQTPRYLIKTRGQQVTLSCSPISGHRSVSWYQQTPGQGLQFLFEYFSETQRNKGNFPGRFSGRQFSNSRSEMNVSTLELGDSALYLCASSLQVQNEQFFGPGTRLTVL.